This T cell receptor (beta chain) was found in a study of blood T cell repertoires in COVID-19 (dated by TCRdb to between 2020 and 2021). The study in broad terms: The collaborator samples originated in the United States, Italy and Spain and spanned the acute and convalescent phases of COVID-19. The prospective study material was composed of cDNA or gDNA derived from T cells, B-cell-depleted T cells, or PBMCs. Subjects who had been exposed to COVID-19, were actively infected with it, or had recovered from it provided the deeply sampled blood TCRbeta repertoires that made up the dataset. The repertoires were made available in a free public database intended to serve as a resource for research on the immune response to SARS-CoV-2. Samples came from the ongoing ImmuneRACE study (first 160 participants) plus 1,254 subjects from 6 global collaborators. Sample metadata almost always included a de-identified subject ID, COVID-19 status, age in years and sex. Where available, HLA class I and class II types were obtained from metadata supplied by the sample provider rather than from assay-based typing. What the work shows at the level of the full study, not this receptor alone: The quantity of clinical and demographic metadata differed by source and by participant and was supplied without curation.

TCRbeta CDR3 regions were amplified from genomic DNA using the immunoSEQ Assay, a bias-controlled multiplex PCR. In the authors' own workflow: The number of nucleated cells in each sample was estimated from the amplification of reference gene primers within the assay. Sequence reads were collapsed and filtered to measure the absolute abundance of every unique TCRbeta CDR3 rearrangement. For each sample, productive Simpson clonality was calculated by taking the square root of Simpson's diversity index across productive rearrangements. This is the immuneACCESS table as TCRdb keeps it, with only in-frame sequences that have V and J called. A part of the clones is gone; compared with another copy, unresolved V genes explain less than half, and the rest is unexplained. The V and J calls and clone size come from that table; D and trimming were worked out from the DNA. The sample table records 110,000 to 150,000 clones; over 65% of these occur just once. Of the sample, 6% falls within the top ten clones.

In the prospective study, participants were 18 to 89 years old, resided in 24 geographic areas of the United States, and were enrolled through a virtual design. To assign participants to cohorts, the prospective study relied on clinical history that participants themselves reported in a screening survey and a study questionnaire. Recovered participants in ImmuneRACE Cohort 3 were defined by two consecutive negative NP/OP PCR tests, clearance by a healthcare professional, or resolution of symptoms. In the prospective study, mobile phlebotomists collected whole blood, serum and a nasopharyngeal or oropharyngeal swab from each participant. Prospective study participants could optionally give additional blood draws and questionnaires over an approximately two-month period. Before DNA extraction, prospective study blood samples were shipped either frozen or at room temperature. Comments on this clone: Its binding antigen is unknown. Base qualities are not recorded, but no much larger clone differs from it by a single base.

Sequencing was done on a sample of PBMCs or T cells enriched from blood (not recorded which). The TCR comes from a woman aged 50 to 65 who had recovered from COVID-19.

The sequence in DNA is TGTGCCTGGAGTAGGGGACAGAGGAACTCTGGAAACACCATATATTTT. This translates into CAWSRGQRNSGNTIYF. This sequence uses TRBV30 and TRBJ1-3; 7 central nucleotides agree with TRBD1. The CDR1 and CDR2 encoded by the germline V gene (reference sequence) are GTSNPN and SVGIG. Trimming removed 2 bases from V and 0 bases from J; the gene matches leave 7 bases unexplained. The CDR3 spans 16 residues, from the cysteine through the phenylalanine. Only CDR3 DNA is held: 48 bases, read in frame from base 1.